Sequencing of this T cell receptor (beta chain) was carried out in a study of identical twins. The CDR3 contains 15 residues. Germline-derived CDR1 and CDR2 are SGHTA and FQGTGA. V lost 6 bases and J lost 6; bases outside the gene matches: 10. The study, taken as a whole, reports: Findings depended on cross-sectional statistics rather than tracking the same donors. There was an excess of low generation probability in the out-of-frame alpha sequences that twins shared.

TCRdb passed the 5' RACE reads through MiXCR, listing each CDR3 protein once. The sample lists some 900,000 distinct CDR3 sequences, around 12% seen once, with about 1.6% in the top ten. To note about this clonotype: Its matching antigen is unknown.

These same data were also listed under a study on yellow fever vaccine responses in identical twins.

This TCR came from a woman between 18 and 30 years old in good health. Input material: PBMCs. This chain links TRBV7-3 with TRBJ2-1, with 8 positions matching TRBD2. Here the CDR3 reads CASRGNPGGGNEQFF. DNA for the CDR3: TGTGCCAGCAGAGGTAATCCGGGAGGGGGCAATGAGCAGTTCTTC.